This section outlines one TCR beta chain sequence together with its context. This sample was taken from a study of blood T cell repertoires in COVID-19. Study-level information: PBMCs, B-cell-depleted T cells, or T cells were the source of the cDNA or gDNA that made up the material.

This CDR3 comprises 16 residues. The V gene end was trimmed by 0 bases and the J gene end by 8 bases; junction bases not matched to a gene: 7. Germline CDR1 reads KGHDR; CDR2 reads SFDVKD. In the original workflow: Reference gene primer amplification gave estimated nucleated cell counts. Only in-frame clones appear in the TCRdb table, and some are missing; sequencing was by immunoSEQ multiplex PCR. D and trimming come from the DNA, and the V and J calls and clone size come from that table. The sample holds over 150,000 clones, 60% to 80% seen once. V and J are TRBV24-1 and TRBJ1-4; 8 bases are shared with TRBD1. The sequenced material came from peripheral blood. The sequence derives from a woman aged 70-85 years with acute or convalescent COVID-19. The CDR3 here is CATSDLIGTGDEKLFF. The CDR3 region has the DNA TGTGCCACCAGTGATTTGATTGGGACAGGCGACGAAAAACTGTTTTTT.